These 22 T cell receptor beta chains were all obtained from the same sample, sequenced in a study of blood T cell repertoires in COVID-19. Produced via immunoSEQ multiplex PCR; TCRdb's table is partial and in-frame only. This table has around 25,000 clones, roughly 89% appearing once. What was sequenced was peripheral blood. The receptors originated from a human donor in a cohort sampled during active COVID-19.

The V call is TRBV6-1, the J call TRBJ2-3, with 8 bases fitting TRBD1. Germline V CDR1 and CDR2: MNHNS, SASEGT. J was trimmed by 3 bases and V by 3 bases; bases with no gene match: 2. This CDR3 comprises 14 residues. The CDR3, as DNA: TGTGCCAGCAGTGATGACAGGGGTACAGATACGCAGTATTTT. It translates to CASSDDRGTDTQYF.

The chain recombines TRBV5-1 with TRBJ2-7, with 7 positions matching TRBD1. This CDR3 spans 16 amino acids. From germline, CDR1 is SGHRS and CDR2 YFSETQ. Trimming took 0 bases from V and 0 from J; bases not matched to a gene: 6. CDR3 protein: CASSLGNRGSSYEQYF. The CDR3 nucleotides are TGCGCCAGCAGCTTGGGAAACAGGGGAAGCTCCTACGAGCAGTACTTC.

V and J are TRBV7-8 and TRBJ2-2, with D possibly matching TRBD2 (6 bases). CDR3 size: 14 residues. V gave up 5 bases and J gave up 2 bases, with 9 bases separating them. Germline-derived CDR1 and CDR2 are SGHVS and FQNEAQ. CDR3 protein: CASSRDSNTGELFF. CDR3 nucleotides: TGTGCCAGCAGCCGGGACTCTAACACCGGGGAGCTGTTTTTT.

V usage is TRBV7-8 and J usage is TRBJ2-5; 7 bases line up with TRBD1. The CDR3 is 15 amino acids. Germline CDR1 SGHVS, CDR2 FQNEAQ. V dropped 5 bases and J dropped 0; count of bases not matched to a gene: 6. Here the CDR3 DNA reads TGTGCCAGCAGCACTGGACAGGCCTACCAAGAGACCCAGTACTTC. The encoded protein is CASSTGQAYQETQYF.

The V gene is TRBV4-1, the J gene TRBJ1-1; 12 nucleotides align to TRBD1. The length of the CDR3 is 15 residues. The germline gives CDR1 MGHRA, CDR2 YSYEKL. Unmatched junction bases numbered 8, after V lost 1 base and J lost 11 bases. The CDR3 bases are TGCGCCAGCAGCCAAGGGGACAGGGGGCAGTTTTGGGCTTTCTTT. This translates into CASSQGDRGQFWAFF.

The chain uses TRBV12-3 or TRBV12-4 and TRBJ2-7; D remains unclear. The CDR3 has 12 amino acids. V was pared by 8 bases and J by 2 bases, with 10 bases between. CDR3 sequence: CASGSYPYEQYF. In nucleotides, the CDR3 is TGTGCCAGCGGCTCTTACCCCTACGAGCAGTACTTC.

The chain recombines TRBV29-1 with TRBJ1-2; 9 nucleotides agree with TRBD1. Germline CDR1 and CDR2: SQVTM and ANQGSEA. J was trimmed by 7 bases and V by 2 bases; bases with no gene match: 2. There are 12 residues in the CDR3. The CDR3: CSVERDRAGYTF. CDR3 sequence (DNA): TGCAGCGTTGAAAGGGACAGGGCTGGCTACACCTTC.

CDR3 bases: TGTGCCAGTAGTACCGGGGAAGCCCAGCTCTCTGGAAACACCATATATTTT. Its translation is CASSTGEAQLSGNTIYF. The chain joins TRBV19 to TRBJ1-3; D unresolved. The germline CDR1 and CDR2 sequences are LNHDA and SQIVND (reference sequence). V was clipped by 4 bases and J by 0 bases, with 16 bases between them. This CDR3 is built from 17 residues.

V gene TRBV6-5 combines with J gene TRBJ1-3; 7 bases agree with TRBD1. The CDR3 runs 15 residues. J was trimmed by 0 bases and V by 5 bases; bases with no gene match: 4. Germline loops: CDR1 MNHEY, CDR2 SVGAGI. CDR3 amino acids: CASSPSGGSGNTIYF. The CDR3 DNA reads TGTGCCAGCAGTCCGTCAGGGGGCTCTGGAAACACCATATATTTT.

CDR3 nucleotides: TGCAGCGTTGAATCCAGTACTAACTATGGCTACACCTTC. Translated: CSVESSTNYGYTF. This chain connects TRBV29-1 to TRBJ1-2; D unclear. Germline values: CDR1 SQVTM, CDR2 ANQGSEA. V gave up 2 bases and J gave up 0 bases, with 7 bases separating them. This CDR3 spans 13 amino acids.

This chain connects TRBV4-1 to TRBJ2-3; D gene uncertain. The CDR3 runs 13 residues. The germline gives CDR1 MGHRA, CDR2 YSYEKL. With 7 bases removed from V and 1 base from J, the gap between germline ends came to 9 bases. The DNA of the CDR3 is TGCGCCAGCAACCCTTCGGGCACAGATACGCAGTATTTT. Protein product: CASNPSGTDTQYF.

Written as DNA, the CDR3 is TGCGCCAGCATCGGGGTAGGGGGCCCAGATACGCAGTATTTT. Translated, it gives CASIGVGGPDTQYF. The chain carries TRBV5-1 and TRBJ2-3; 7 bases map to TRBD1. Losses at the gene ends were 6 bases for V and 4 bases for J; bases not matched to a gene: 8. The length of the CDR3 is 14 residues. Germline V gene data show CDR1 as SGHRS and CDR2 as YFSETQ.

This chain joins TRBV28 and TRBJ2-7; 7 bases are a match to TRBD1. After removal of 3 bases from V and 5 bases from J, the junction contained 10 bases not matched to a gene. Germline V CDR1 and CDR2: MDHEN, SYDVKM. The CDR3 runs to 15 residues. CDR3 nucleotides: TGTGCCAGCAGTTTCGGGGACAGTACGAGGAACGAGCAGTACTTC. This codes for CASSFGDSTRNEQYF. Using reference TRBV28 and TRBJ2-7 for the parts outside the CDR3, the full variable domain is DVKVTQSSRYLVKRTGEKVFLECVQDMDHENMFWYRQDPGLGLRLIYFSYDVKMKEKGDIPEGYSVSREKKERFSLILESASTNQTSMYLCASSFGDSTRNEQYFGPGTRLTVT.

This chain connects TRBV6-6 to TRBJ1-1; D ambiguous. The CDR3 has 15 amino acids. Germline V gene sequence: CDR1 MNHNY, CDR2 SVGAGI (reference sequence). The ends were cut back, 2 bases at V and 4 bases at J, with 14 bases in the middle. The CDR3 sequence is CASSYTEGEGTEAFF. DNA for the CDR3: TGTGCCAGCAGTTACACGGAGGGTGAAGGCACTGAAGCTTTCTTT.

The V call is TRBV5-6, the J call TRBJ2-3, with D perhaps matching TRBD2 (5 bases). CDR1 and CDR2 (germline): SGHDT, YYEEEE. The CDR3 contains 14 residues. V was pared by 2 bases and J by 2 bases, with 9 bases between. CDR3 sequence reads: CASSFTGYTDTQYF. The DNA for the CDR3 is TGTGCCAGCAGCTTTACGGGATACACAGATACGCAGTATTTT.

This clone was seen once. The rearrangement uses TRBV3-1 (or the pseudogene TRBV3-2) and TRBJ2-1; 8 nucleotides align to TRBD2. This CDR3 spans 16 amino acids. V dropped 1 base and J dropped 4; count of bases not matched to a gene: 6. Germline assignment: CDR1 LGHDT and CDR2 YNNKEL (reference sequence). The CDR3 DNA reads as TGTGCCAGCAGCCAAGCCCCGGGGGGGATTTACAATGAGCAGTTCTTC. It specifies CASSQAPGGIYNEQFF.

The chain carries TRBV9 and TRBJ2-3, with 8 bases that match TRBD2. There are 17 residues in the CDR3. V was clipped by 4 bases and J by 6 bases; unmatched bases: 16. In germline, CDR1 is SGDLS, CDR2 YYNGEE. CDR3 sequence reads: CASSPGRGGYSMDTQYF. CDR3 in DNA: TGTGCCAGCAGCCCCGGACGGGGGGGATATTCTATGGATACGCAGTATTTT.

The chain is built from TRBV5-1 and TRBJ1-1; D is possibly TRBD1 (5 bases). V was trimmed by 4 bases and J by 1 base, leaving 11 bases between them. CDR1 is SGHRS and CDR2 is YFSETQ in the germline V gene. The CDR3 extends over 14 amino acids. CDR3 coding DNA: TGCGCCAGCAGCGTGAACAGGCCGAACACTGAAGCTTTCTTT. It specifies CASSVNRPNTEAFF.

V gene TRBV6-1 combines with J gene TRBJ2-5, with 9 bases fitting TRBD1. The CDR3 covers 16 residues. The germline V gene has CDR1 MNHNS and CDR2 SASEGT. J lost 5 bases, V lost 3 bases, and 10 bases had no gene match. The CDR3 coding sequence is TGTGCCAGCAGTGACCGGGGACAGGGTAGTTGGGAGACCCAGTACTTC. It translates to CASSDRGQGSWETQYF.

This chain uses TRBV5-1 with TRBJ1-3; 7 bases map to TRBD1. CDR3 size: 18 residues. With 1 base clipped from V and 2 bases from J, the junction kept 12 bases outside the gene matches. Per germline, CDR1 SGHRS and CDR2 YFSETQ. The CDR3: CASSLNPGTDAPGNTIYF. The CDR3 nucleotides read TGCGCCAGCAGCTTGAATCCCGGGACAGACGCCCCTGGAAACACCATATATTTT. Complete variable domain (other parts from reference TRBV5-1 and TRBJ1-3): KAGVTQTPRYLIKTRGQQVTLSCSPISGHRSVSWYQQTPGQGLQFLFEYFSETQRNKGNFPGRFSGRQFSNSRSEMNVSTLELGDSALYLCASSLNPGTDAPGNTIYFGEGSWLTVV.

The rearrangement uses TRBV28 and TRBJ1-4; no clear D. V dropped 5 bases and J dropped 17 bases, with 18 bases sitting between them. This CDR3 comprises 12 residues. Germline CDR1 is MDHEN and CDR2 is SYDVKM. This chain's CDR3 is CASSTPPTRGFF. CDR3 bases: TGTGCCAGCAGTACACCACCGACCCGGGGTTTTTTT.

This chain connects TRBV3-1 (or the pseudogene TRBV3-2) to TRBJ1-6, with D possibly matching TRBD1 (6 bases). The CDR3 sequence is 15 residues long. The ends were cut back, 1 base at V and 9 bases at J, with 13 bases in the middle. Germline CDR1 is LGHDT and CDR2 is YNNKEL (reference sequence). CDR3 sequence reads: CASSQVGRGGSPLHF. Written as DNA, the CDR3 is TGTGCCAGCAGCCAAGTCGGCAGGGGTGGTTCACCCCTCCACTTT.